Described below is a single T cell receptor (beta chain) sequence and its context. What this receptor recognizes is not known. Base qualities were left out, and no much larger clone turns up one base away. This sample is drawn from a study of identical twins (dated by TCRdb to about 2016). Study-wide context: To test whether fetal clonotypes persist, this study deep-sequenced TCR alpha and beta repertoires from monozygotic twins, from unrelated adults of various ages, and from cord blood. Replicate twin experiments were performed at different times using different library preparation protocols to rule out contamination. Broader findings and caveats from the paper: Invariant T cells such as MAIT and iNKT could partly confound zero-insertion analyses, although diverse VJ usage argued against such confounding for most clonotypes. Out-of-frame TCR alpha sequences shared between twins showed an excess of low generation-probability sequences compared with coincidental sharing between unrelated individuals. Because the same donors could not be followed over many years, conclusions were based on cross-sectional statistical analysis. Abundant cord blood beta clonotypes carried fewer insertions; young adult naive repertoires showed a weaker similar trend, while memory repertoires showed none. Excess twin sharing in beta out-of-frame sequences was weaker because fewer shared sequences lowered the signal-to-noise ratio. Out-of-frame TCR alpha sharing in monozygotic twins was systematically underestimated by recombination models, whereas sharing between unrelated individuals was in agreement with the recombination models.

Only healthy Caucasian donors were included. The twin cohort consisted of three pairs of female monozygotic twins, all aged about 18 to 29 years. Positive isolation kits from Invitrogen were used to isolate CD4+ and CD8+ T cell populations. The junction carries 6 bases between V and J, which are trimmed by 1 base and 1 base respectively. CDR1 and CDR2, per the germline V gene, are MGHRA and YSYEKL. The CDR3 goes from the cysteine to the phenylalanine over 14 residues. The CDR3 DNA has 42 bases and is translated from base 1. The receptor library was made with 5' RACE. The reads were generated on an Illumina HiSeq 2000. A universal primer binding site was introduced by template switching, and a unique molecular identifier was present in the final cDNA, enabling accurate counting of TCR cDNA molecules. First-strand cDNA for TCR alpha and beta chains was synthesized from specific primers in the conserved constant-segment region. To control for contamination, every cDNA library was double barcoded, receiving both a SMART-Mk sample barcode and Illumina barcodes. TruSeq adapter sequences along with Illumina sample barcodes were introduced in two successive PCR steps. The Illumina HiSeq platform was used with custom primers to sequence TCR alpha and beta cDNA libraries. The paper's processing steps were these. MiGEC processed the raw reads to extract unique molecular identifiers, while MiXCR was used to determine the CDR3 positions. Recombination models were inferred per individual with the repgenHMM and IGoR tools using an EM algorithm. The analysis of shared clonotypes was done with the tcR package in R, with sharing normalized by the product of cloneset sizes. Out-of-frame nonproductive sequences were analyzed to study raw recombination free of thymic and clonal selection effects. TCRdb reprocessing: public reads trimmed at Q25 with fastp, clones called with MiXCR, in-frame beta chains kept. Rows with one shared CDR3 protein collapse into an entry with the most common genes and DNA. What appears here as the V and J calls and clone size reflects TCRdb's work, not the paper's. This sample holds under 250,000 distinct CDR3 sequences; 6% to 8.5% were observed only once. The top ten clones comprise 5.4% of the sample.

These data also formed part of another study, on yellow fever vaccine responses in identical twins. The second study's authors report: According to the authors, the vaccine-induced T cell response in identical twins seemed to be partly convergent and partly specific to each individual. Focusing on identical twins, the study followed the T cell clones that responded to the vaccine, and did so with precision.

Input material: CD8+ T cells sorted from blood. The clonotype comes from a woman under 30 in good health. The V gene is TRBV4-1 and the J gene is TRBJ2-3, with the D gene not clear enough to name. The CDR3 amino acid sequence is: CASSQGVGTDTQYF. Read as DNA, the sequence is TGCGCCAGCAGCCAAGGGGTAGGCACAGATACGCAGTATTTT.